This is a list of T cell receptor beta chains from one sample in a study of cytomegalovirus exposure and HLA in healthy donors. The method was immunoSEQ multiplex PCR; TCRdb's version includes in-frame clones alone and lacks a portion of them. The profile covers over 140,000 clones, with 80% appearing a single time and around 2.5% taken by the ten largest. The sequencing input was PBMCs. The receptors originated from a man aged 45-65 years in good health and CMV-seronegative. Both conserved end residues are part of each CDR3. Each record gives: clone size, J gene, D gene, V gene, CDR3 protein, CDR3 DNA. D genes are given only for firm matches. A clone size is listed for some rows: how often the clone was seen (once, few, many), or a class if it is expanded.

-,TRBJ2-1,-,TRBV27,CASSISSYNEQFF,TGTGCCAGCAGTATTAGCTCCTACAATGAGCAGTTCTTC
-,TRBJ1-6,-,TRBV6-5,CASSYAGASNSPLHF,TGTGCCAGCAGTTACGCGGGGGCCTCTAATTCACCCCTCCACTTT
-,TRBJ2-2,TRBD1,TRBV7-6,CASSPSDRAGELFF,TGTGCCAGCAGCCCCAGCGACAGGGCCGGGGAGCTGTTTTTT
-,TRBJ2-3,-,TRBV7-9,CASSLGTKDTQYF,TGTGCCAGCAGCTTGGGGACAAAAGATACGCAGTATTTT
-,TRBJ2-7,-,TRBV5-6,CASSPRGTYEQYF,TGTGCCAGCAGTCCGAGGGGGACGTACGAGCAGTACTTC
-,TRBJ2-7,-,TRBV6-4,CASSARRGLEQYF,TGTGCCAGCAGTGCCAGACGGGGTCTGGAGCAGTACTTC
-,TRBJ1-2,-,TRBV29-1,CSFQRGGNYYGYTF,TGCAGCTTCCAGAGGGGGGGGAACTACTATGGCTACACCTTC
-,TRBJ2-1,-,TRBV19,CASMRDKGFNEQFF,TGTGCCAGCATGAGGGACAAGGGATTCAATGAGCAGTTCTTC
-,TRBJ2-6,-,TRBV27,CASTLRGLTGANVLTF,TGTGCCAGCACTTTAAGGGGTCTAACCGGGGCCAACGTCCTGACTTTC
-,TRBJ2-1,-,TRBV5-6,CASSSLTQGRRFF,TGTGCCAGCAGCTCGCTTACCCAGGGCCGGCGGTTCTTC
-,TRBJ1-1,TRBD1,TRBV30,CAWSVGRDRQNTEAFF,TGTGCCTGGAGTGTAGGTAGGGACAGGCAGAACACTGAAGCTTTCTTT
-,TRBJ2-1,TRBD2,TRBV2,CASWGGGLAGVGGANEQFF,TGTGCCAGCTGGGGTGGGGGGCTAGCGGGAGTGGGGGGGGCTAATGAGCAGTTCTTC
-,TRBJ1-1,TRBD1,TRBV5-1,CASSIRPTGQGANTEAFF,TGCGCCAGCAGCATCCGACCTACAGGACAGGGGGCTAACACTGAAGCTTTCTTT
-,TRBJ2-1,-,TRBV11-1,CASSLYARRPNEQFF,TGTGCCAGCAGCTTATACGCGAGGCGGCCAAATGAGCAGTTCTTC
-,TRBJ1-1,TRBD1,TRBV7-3,CASSFGQGTEAFF,TGTGCCAGCAGCTTCGGACAGGGCACTGAAGCTTTCTTT
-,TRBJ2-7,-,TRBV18,CASSEFMRDEQYF,TGTGCCAGCTCAGAGTTTATGAGGGACGAGCAGTACTTC
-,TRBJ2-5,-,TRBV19,CASSIAGARVETQYF,TGTGCCAGTAGTATCGCAGGGGCGAGGGTAGAGACCCAGTACTTC
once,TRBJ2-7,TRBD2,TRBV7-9,CASSWTSASYEQYF,TGTGCCAGCAGCTGGACTAGCGCCTCCTACGAGCAGTACTTC
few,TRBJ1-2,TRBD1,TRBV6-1,CASSEEVRGYGYTF,TGTGCCAGCAGTGAAGAGGTCAGGGGGTATGGCTACACCTTC
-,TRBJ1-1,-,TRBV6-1,CASSSFLPTEAFF,TGTGCCAGCAGTTCTTTTCTCCCCACTGAAGCTTTCTTT
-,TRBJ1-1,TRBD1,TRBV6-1,CASRIPSTGNTEAFF,TGTGCCAGCAGGATCCCGTCGACAGGGAATACTGAAGCTTTCTTT
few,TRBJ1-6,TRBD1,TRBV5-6,CASSLVGDRGGNSPLHF,TGTGCCAGCAGCTTGGTGGGGGACAGGGGAGGTAATTCACCCCTCCACTTT
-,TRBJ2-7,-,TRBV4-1,CASSQLTEIYEQYF,TGCGCCAGCAGCCAGTTGACAGAAATCTACGAGCAGTACTTC